The 8 T cell receptor beta chains below all came from one sample that was sequenced in a study of T cells in localized non-small cell lung cancer. The repertoire was sequenced with immunoSEQ multiplex PCR; TCRdb's copy has only in-frame clones and lacks some. The sample yields about 700 clones, over 15% seen once. Source: lung tumor tissue, taken before any cancer treatment. All receptors come from a male donor older than 55 with stage III squamous cell lung carcinoma.

This clone appeared a few times. This sequence joins TRBV6-8 and TRBJ1-2; no reliable D call. From germline, CDR1 is MNHGY and CDR2 SAAAGT. The CDR3 consists of 13 residues. Trimming took 6 bases from V and 5 from J, leaving 13 bases between them. In DNA, the CDR3 is TGTGCCAGCAGCCTACACCCGGGATATGGCTACACCTTC. Amino acid sequence: CASSLHPGYGYTF.

The chain carries TRBV6-8 and TRBJ2-5; 7 bases agree with TRBD1. V dropped 4 bases and J dropped 5; count of bases not matched to a gene: 16. Germline CDR1 MNHGY, CDR2 SAAAGT. The CDR3 sequence is 17 residues long. The CDR3: CASSLQPGQNFQETQYF. The CDR3 nucleotides are TGTGCCAGCAGTTTACAACCGGGACAGAACTTCCAGGAGACCCAGTACTTC.

This clone was counted a few times. DNA of the CDR3: TGTGCCAGCAGTTTGGGACTAGCGGGAGTCCAAGAGACCCAGTACTTC. Residues: CASSLGLAGVQETQYF. The chain has TRBV6-8 and TRBJ2-5; 14 bases agree with TRBD2. This CDR3 is built from 16 residues. V was pared by 4 bases and J by 1 base, with 2 bases of the junction left unmatched. CDR1 and CDR2 (germline): MNHGY, SAAAGT.

This clone was recorded a few times. The chain carries TRBV28 and TRBJ1-2; D may be TRBD1 (6 bases). Germline values: CDR1 MDHEN, CDR2 SYDVKM. CDR3 length equals 17 residues. V was cut by 6 bases and J by 4 bases, with 24 bases left in between. In DNA, the CDR3 is TGTGCCAGCAGACAGTTTAGCCCACCGGACAGCTTCTATGGCTACACCTTC. This codes for CASRQFSPPDSFYGYTF.

This rearrangement joins TRBV14 to TRBJ1-4; 9 bases match TRBD1. V dropped 4 bases and J dropped 6; count of bases not matched to a gene: 6. CDR1 and CDR2 (germline): SGHDN, FVKESK. CDR3 size: 15 residues. The CDR3 coding sequence is TGTGCCAGCAGCCCGACAGGGGGTGAGGATGAAAAACTGTTTTTT. Its translation: CASSPTGGEDEKLFF.

This clone is large within its sample. The gene calls are TRBV12-5 and TRBJ1-1; 10 nucleotides align to TRBD1. Germline CDR1 LGHNT, CDR2 FRNRAP. The CDR3 has 15 residues. The CDR3, as DNA: TGTGCCAGCACCCCTGACAGGGGGCGAAACACTGAAGCTTTCTTT. Protein sequence: CASTPDRGRNTEAFF.

The chain links TRBV5-1 to TRBJ2-6; the match to TRBD1 covers 9 bases. CDR3 length: 17 amino acids. Per the germline V gene, CDR1 is SGHRS and CDR2 is YFSETQ. After removal of 4 bases from V and 2 bases from J, the junction contained 7 bases not matched to a gene. CDR3 bases: TGCGCCAGCAGCGTACAGGGGGCTCTTACTGGGGCCAACGTCCTGACTTTC. This encodes CASSVQGALTGANVLTF.

The chain links TRBV11-3 to TRBJ2-3; 7 bases line up with TRBD2. The germline CDR1 and CDR2 sequences are SGHNT and YENEEA. This CDR3 contains 15 residues. The trim removed 1 base at V and 4 bases at J, leaving 5 bases unmatched. The DNA of the CDR3 is TGTGCCAGCAGCTTAGTAGGTCGGGGGGCAGATACGCAGTATTTT. Encoded protein: CASSLVGRGADTQYF.